This T cell receptor (beta chain) was recovered during a study of tumor and adjacent non-tumor tissue in lung cancer. About the research overall: Around 4 million productive TCRbeta reads were obtained per sample on average.

Trimming left V 2 bases short and J 3 bases short, with 11 bases between. The germline CDR1 and CDR2 sequences are SGHTS and YDEGEE. CDR3 length equals 14 residues. No cell sorting was done before RNA was extracted from the tissue. More than 3 cm separated this lung sample from the edge of the tumor. This clonotype was seen many times. A modified ARM-PCR protocol with three rounds of nested PCR amplified TCRbeta. TCRdb recomputed calls from the multiplex PCR reads with MiXCR, one row per CDR3 protein. The table shows 40,000 to 60,000 distinct CDR3 sequences, with more than 55% occurring only once. This chain connects TRBV5-8 to TRBJ2-5; D gene uncertain. The TCR was taken from a woman between 65 and 79 years old with non-small cell lung cancer. The specimen sequenced was distant non-tumor lung tissue. CDR3 in amino acids: CASSLLTKKETQYF. The CDR3 DNA follows: TGTGCCAGCAGCTTACTTACAAAAAAAGAGACCCAGTACTTC.